These T cell receptor beta chains were read from a single sample in a study of monozygotic twins with inflammatory bowel disease. TCRdb re-called the 5' RACE reads; one entry per CDR3 protein, DNA not given. The sample's table shows approximately 160,000 distinct CDR3 sequences. Sequencing was done on a sample of blood. These receptors all stem from a human donor with ulcerative colitis or Crohn's disease, or a healthy co-twin of an affected twin (not recorded which). Each CDR3 is given with its conserved first and last residue.

CDR3 protein: CASSHGTGGEKLFF
V gene: TRBV9
J gene: TRBJ1-4

CDR3 protein: CASSYAPDRGTDTQYF
V gene: TRBV6-5
J gene: TRBJ2-3

CDR3 protein: CASSPGRGPSAFF
V gene: TRBV18
J gene: TRBJ1-1

CDR3 protein: CASSYPGLEETQYF
V gene: TRBV5-4
J gene: TRBJ2-5

CDR3 protein: CASSFGQREKLFF
V gene: TRBV5-6
J gene: TRBJ1-4

CDR3 protein: CAWDGANNSPLHF
V gene: TRBV30
J gene: TRBJ1-6

CDR3 protein: CSAGQGVNTIYF
V gene: TRBV29-1
J gene: TRBJ1-3

CDR3 protein: CASSIGDRVRSYNEQFF
V gene: TRBV12-3/TRBV12-4
J gene: TRBJ2-1

CDR3 protein: CASSWGGTADTQYF
V gene: TRBV5-1
J gene: TRBJ2-3

CDR3 protein: CASSITSNEQFF
V gene: TRBV7-6
J gene: TRBJ2-1

CDR3 protein: CASSFPMGDLYEQYF
V gene: TRBV28
J gene: TRBJ2-7

CDR3 protein: CASRRQGIQPQHF
V gene: TRBV6-2/TRBV6-3
J gene: TRBJ1-5

CDR3 protein: CASSEARTGLDSPLHF
V gene: TRBV2
J gene: TRBJ1-6

CDR3 protein: CASSLARKLDGGEQFF
V gene: TRBV5-1
J gene: TRBJ2-1

CDR3 protein: CASSDRTGGMGSSYEQYF
V gene: TRBV6-4
J gene: TRBJ2-7

CDR3 protein: CSARGSRGNQPQHF
V gene: TRBV20-1
J gene: TRBJ1-5

CDR3 protein: CSVVPSGKSSYNEQFF
V gene: TRBV29-1
J gene: TRBJ2-1

CDR3 protein: CASSPISTGLQETQYF
V gene: TRBV18
J gene: TRBJ2-5

CDR3 protein: CASSTSTGTSYEQFF
V gene: TRBV6-2/TRBV6-3
J gene: TRBJ2-1

CDR3 protein: CASSQLTSGATYEQYF
V gene: TRBV18
J gene: TRBJ2-7

CDR3 protein: CASSDTAPRVSSTDTQYF
V gene: TRBV10-2
J gene: TRBJ2-3

CDR3 protein: CASSPGTTSQPDF
V gene: TRBV7-3
J gene: TRBJ2-5

CDR3 protein: CASSRAPYEQYF
V gene: TRBV4-1
J gene: TRBJ2-7

CDR3 protein: CASSLVSGRDNEQFF
V gene: TRBV7-7
J gene: TRBJ2-1

CDR3 protein: CASTLTSATTDTQYF
V gene: TRBV5-5
J gene: TRBJ2-3

CDR3 protein: CASIEAGVTDTQYF
V gene: TRBV5-1
J gene: TRBJ2-3

CDR3 protein: CASSLAPDWRFYEQYF
V gene: TRBV28
J gene: TRBJ2-7

CDR3 protein: CASTNTGTYEQYF
V gene: TRBV6-5
J gene: TRBJ2-7

CDR3 protein: CATSVLSGGAETQYF
V gene: TRBV24-1
J gene: TRBJ2-5

CDR3 protein: CASSLDVTLFYEQYF
V gene: TRBV7-2
J gene: TRBJ2-7

CDR3 protein: CASSLTDSGYEQYF
V gene: TRBV7-6
J gene: TRBJ2-7

CDR3 protein: CASSLETLAGGHNEQFF
V gene: TRBV12-3/TRBV12-4
J gene: TRBJ2-1

CDR3 protein: CASSYGGGVTKNIQYF
V gene: TRBV6-5
J gene: TRBJ2-4

CDR3 protein: CSAYGTSGSDEQYF
V gene: TRBV29-1
J gene: TRBJ2-7

CDR3 protein: CAIRDGGNTGELFF
V gene: TRBV10-3
J gene: TRBJ2-2

CDR3 protein: CASSPARGEKLFF
V gene: TRBV13
J gene: TRBJ1-4

CDR3 protein: CAIRTGGNTEAFF
V gene: TRBV10-3
J gene: TRBJ1-1

CDR3 protein: CASSLGGAQNQPQHF
V gene: TRBV12-3/TRBV12-4
J gene: TRBJ1-5

CDR3 protein: CASSSGTSGTDTQYF
V gene: TRBV5-4
J gene: TRBJ2-3

CDR3 protein: CASSFGQGALIEQYF
V gene: TRBV7-9
J gene: TRBJ2-7

CDR3 protein: CSARDRARWVYEQYF
V gene: TRBV20-1
J gene: TRBJ2-7

CDR3 protein: CASSLGLAGAGTDTQYF
V gene: TRBV12-3/TRBV12-4
J gene: TRBJ2-3

CDR3 protein: CASSPTPGYYEQYF
V gene: TRBV5-6
J gene: TRBJ2-7